This T cell receptor (beta chain) was sequenced in a study of OX40 agonist ivuxolimab in advanced cancers. Profiled with immunoSEQ multiplex PCR; TCRdb holds only in-frame clones, not every one. The data contain approximately 30,000 clones, over 85% of them singletons. The source material was CD4+ or CD8+ T cells sorted from blood, sampled in a trial of the OX40 agonist ivuxolimab. The TCR was taken from an adult with an advanced solid tumor such as melanoma, head and neck, liver or kidney cancer.

DNA for the CDR3: TGCGCCAGCAGCAAAATCAGGGAAAAACTGTTTTTT. Translating gives CASSKIREKLFF. V usage is TRBV4-1 and J usage is TRBJ1-4, with no clear D. Trimming shortened V by 5 bases and J by 8 bases, and 9 bases separated the two germline ends. Germline V gene data show CDR1 as MGHRA and CDR2 as YSYEKL. This CDR3 is built from 12 residues.